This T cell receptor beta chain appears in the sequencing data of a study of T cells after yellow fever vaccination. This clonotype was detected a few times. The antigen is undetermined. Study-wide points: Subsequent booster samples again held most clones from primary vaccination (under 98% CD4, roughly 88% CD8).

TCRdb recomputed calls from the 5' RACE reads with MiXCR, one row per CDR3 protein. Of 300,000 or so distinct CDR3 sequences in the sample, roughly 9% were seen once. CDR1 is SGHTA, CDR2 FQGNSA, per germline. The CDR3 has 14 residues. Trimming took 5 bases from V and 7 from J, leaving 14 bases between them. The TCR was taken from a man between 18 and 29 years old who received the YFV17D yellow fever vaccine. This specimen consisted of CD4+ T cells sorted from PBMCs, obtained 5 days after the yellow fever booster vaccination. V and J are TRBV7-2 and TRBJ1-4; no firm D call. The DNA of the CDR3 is TGTGCCAGCAGCCAACGTGGAGCTGCTGAAAAACTGTTTTTT. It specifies CASSQRGAAEKLFF.